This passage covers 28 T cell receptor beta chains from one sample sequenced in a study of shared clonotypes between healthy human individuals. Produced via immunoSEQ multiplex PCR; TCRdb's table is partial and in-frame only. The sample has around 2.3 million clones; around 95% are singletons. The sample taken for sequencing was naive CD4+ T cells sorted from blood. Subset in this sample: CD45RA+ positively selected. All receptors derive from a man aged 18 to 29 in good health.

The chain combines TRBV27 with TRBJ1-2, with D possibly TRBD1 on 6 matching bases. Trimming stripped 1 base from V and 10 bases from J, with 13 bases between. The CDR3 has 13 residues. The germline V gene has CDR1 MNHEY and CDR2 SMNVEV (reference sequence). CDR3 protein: CASSLFSGGLYTF. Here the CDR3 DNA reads TGTGCCAGCAGTTTATTTTCTGGGGGCCTCTACACCTTC.

The CDR3 DNA sequence: TGCGCCAGCAGCCAAGGCTCGAGCGGGACTAGCACAGATACGCAGTATTTT. This codes for CASSQGSSGTSTDTQYF. The V call is TRBV4-3, the J call TRBJ2-3; 7 bases agree with TRBD2. Germline CDR1 reads LGHNA; CDR2 reads YSLEER. V trimming: 1 base; J trimming: 0 bases; junction bases outside the gene matches: 7. The CDR3 covers 17 residues.

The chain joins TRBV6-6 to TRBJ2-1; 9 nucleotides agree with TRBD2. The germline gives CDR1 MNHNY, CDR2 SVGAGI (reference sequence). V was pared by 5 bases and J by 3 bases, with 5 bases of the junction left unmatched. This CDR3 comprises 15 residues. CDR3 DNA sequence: TGTGCCAGCAGTCCCGGGACTAGCTTCTACAATGAGCAGTTCTTC. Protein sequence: CASSPGTSFYNEQFF.

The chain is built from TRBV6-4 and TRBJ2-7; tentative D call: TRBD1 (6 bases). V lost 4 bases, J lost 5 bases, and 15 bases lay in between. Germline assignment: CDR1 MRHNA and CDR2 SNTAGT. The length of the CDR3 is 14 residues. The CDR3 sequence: CASSGEQGRDEQYF. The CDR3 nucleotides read TGTGCCAGCAGTGGGGAACAGGGCAGGGACGAGCAGTACTTC.

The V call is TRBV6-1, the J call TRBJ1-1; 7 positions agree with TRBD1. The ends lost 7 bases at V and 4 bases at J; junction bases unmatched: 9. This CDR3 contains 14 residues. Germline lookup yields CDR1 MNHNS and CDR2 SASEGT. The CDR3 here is CASIQQGRVTEAFF. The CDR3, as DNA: TGTGCCAGCATCCAACAGGGGCGGGTCACTGAAGCTTTCTTT.

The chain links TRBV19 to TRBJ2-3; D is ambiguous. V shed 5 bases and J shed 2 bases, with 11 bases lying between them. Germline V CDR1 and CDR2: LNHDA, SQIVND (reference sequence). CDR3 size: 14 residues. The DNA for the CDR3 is TGTGCCAGTAGTGAGGCAGGTTTCACAGATACGCAGTATTTT. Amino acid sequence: CASSEAGFTDTQYF. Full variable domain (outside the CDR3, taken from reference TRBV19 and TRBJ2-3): DGGITQSPKYLFRKEGQNVTLSCEQNLNHDAMYWYRQDPGQGLRLIYYSQIVNDFQKGDIAEGYSVSREKKESFPLTVTSAQKNPTAFYLCASSEAGFTDTQYFGPGTRLTVL.

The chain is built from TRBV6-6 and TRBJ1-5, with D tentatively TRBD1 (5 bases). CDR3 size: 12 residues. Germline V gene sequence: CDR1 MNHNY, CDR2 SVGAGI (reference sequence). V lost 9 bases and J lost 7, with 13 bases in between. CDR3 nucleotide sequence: TGTGCCAGTAAAATGGGGGTCCAGCCCCAGCATTTT. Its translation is CASKMGVQPQHF.

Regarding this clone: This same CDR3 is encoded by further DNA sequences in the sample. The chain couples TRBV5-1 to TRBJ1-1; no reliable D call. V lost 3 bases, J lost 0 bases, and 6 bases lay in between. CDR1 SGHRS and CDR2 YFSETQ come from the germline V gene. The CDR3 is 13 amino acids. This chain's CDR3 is CASSSGLNTEAFF. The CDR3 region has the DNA TGCGCCAGCAGCTCAGGACTGAACACTGAAGCTTTCTTT. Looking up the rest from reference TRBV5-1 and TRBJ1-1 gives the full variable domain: KAGVTQTPRYLIKTRGQQVTLSCSPISGHRSVSWYQQTPGQGLQFLFEYFSETQRNKGNFPGRFSGRQFSNSRSEMNVSTLELGDSALYLCASSSGLNTEAFFGQGTRLTVV.

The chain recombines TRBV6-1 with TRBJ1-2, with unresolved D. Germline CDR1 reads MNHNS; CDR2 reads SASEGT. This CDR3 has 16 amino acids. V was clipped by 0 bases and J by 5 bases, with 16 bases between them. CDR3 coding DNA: TGTGCCAGCAGTGAAGCGCCCGTTCCGAAAGCTTATGGCTACACCTTC. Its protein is CASSEAPVPKAYGYTF.

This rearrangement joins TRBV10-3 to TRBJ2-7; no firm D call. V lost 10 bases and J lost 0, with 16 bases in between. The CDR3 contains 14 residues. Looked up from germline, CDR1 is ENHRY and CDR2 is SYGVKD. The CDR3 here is CATYVGGSSYEQYF. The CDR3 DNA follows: TGTGCCACCTACGTGGGCGGTAGCTCCTACGAGCAGTACTTC.

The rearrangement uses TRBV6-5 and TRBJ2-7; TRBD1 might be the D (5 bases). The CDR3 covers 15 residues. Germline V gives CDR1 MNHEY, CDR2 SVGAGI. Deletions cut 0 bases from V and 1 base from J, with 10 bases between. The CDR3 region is CASSYSRQPSYEQYF. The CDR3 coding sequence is TGTGCCAGCAGTTACTCCCGACAGCCTTCCTACGAGCAGTACTTC.

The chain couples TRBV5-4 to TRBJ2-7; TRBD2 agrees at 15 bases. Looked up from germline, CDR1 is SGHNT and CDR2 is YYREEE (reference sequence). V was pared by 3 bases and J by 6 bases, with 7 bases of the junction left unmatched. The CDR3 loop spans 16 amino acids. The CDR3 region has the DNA TGTGCCAGCAGCTACGGGACTAGCGGGAGGCCTTTCGAGCAGTACTTC. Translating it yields CASSYGTSGRPFEQYF.

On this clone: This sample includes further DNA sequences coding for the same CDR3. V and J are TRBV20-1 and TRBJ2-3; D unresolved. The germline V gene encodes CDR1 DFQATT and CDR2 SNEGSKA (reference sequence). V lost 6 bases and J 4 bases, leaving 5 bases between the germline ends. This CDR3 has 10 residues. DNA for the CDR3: TGCAGTGCACGGGCAGATACGCAGTATTTT. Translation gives CSARADTQYF.

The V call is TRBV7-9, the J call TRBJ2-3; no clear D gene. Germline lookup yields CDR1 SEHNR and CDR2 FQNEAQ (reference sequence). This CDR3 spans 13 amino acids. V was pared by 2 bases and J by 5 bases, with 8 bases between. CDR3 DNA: TGTGCCAGCAGCTTATTCCCCGTAGATACGCAGTATTTT. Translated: CASSLFPVDTQYF.

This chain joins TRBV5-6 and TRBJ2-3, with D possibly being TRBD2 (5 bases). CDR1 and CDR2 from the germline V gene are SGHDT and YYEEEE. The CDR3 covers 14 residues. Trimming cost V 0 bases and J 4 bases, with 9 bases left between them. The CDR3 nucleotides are TGTGCCAGCAGCTTGGGTACAGCGGCAGATACGCAGTATTTT. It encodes CASSLGTAADTQYF.

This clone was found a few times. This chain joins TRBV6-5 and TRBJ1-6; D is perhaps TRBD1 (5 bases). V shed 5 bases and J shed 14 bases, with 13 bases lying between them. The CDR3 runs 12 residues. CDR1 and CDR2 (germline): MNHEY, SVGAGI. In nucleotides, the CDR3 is TGTGCCAGCAGTACCAGGGTGGGAGCCCTCCACTTT. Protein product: CASSTRVGALHF.

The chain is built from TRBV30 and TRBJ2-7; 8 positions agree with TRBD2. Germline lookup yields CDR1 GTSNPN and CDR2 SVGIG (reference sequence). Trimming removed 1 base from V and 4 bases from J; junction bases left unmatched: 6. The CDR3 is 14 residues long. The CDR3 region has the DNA TGTGCCTGGAGTGGGGGGACTAGTTCTTACGAGCAGTACTTC. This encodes CAWSGGTSSYEQYF. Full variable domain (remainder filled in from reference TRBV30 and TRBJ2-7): SQTIHQWPATLVQPVGSPLSLECTVEGTSNPNLYWYRQAAGRGLQLLFYSVGIGQISSEVPQNLSASRPQDRQFILSSKKLLLSDSGFYLCAWSGGTSSYEQYFGPGTRLTVT.

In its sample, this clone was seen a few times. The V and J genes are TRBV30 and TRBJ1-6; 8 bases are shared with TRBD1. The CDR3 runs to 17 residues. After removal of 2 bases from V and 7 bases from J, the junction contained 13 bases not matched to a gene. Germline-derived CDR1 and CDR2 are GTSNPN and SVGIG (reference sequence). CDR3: CAWSTSRMNRGNSPLHF. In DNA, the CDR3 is TGTGCCTGGAGTACCTCCCGAATGAACAGGGGGAATTCACCCCTCCACTTT.

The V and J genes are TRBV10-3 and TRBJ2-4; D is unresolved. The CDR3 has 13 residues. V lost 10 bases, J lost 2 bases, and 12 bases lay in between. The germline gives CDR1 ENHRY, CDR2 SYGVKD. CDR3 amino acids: CATARVTKNIQYF. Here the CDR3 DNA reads TGTGCCACCGCTCGGGTGACCAAAAACATTCAGTACTTC.

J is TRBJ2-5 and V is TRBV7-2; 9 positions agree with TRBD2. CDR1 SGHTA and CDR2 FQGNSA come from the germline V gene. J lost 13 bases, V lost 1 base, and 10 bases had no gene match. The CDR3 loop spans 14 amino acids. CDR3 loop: CASSLGNSGRALYF. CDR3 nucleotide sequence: TGTGCCAGCAGCTTAGGGAATAGCGGGAGAGCTTTGTACTTC.

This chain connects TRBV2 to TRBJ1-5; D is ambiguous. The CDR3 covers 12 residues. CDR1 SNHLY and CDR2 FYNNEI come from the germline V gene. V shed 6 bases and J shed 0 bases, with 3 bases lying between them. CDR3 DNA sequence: TGTGCCAGCAGCCTTAGCAATCAGCCCCAGCATTTT. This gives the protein CASSLSNQPQHF.

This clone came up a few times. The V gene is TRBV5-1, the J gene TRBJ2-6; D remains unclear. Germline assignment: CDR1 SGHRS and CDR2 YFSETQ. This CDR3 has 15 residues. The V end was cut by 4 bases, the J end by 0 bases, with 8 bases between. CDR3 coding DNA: TGCGCCAGCAGCCCAATTGGCTCTGGGGCCAACGTCCTGACTTTC. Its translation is CASSPIGSGANVLTF.

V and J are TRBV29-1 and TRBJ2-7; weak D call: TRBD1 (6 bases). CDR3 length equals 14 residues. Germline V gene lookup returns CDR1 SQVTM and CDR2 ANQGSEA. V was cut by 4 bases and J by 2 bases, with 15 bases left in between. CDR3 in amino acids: CSVAYWGRTYEQYF. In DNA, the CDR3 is TGCAGCGTTGCTTACTGGGGGCGGACCTACGAGCAGTACTTC.

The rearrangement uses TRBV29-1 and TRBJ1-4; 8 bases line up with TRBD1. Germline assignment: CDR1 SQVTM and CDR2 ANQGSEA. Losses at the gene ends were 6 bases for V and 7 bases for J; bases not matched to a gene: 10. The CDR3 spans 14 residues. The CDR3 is CSVRRGTGGEKLFF. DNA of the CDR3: TGCAGCGTCCGCAGGGGGACAGGTGGTGAAAAACTGTTTTTT.

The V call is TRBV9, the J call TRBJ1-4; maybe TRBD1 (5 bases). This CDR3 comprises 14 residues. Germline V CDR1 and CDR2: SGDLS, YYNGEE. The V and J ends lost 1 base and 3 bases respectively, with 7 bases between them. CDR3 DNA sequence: TGTGCCAGCAGCGTAATGGGGCCTAATGAAAAACTGTTTTTT. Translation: CASSVMGPNEKLFF.

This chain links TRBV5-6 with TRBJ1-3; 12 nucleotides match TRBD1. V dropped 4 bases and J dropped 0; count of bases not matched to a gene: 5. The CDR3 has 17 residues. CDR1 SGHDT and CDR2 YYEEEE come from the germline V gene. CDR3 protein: CASSLGTGGSSGNTIYF. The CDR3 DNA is TGTGCCAGCAGCCTCGGGACAGGGGGCAGCTCTGGAAACACCATATATTTT.

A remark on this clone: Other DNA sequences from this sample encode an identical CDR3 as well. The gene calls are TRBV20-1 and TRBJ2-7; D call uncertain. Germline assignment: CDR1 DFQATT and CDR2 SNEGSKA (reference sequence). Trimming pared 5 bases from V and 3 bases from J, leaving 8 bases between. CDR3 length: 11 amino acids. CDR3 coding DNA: TGCAGTGCTGTACTCAGCTACGAGCAGTACTTC. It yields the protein CSAVLSYEQYF.

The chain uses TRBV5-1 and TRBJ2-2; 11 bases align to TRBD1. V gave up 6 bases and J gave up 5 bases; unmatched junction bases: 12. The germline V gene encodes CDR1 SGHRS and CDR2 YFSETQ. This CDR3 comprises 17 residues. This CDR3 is CASTGRSGTGGTGELFF. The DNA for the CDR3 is TGCGCCAGCACGGGACGCTCCGGGACAGGGGGTACCGGGGAGCTGTTTTTT. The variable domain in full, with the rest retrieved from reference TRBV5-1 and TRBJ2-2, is KAGVTQTPRYLIKTRGQQVTLSCSPISGHRSVSWYQQTPGQGLQFLFEYFSETQRNKGNFPGRFSGRQFSNSRSEMNVSTLELGDSALYLCASTGRSGTGGTGELFFGEGSRLTVL.